Included here is one TCR beta chain sequence, with context. The target antigen is unknown. Researchers ran the PCR with 60 Vbeta and 13 Jbeta primers. Original analysis: Some 9.9 million shared chains were among approximately 80 million unique TCR beta chains counted in a later analysis. Produced via immunoSEQ multiplex PCR; TCRdb's table is partial and in-frame only. The D gene and trimming were derived from the DNA, and the V and J assignments and clone size from that table. The sample lists 150,000 to 200,000 clones, around 75% seen once, with around 2.5% in the top ten. This sample is part of a study of cytomegalovirus exposure and HLA in healthy donors. Study-level findings and limits: It was likely that a cluster of highly shared sequence variants was a sequencing artifact.

Material: PBMCs. The sequence came from a female donor in good health and CMV-seronegative.

The CDR3 sequence: CASSFDRGIMNTEAFF. CDR3 nucleotide sequence: TGTGCCAGCAGCTTTGACAGGGGGATCATGAACACTGAAGCTTTCTTT. This chain connects TRBV7-9 to TRBJ1-1, with 9 bases aligning to TRBD1. The V gene's germline CDR1 is SEHNR and CDR2 FQNEAQ (reference sequence). The CDR3 runs to 16 residues. After removal of 3 bases from V and 0 bases from J, the junction contained 5 bases not matched to a gene.